The 27 T cell receptor beta chains listed next were all sequenced from one sample in a study of cytomegalovirus exposure and HLA in healthy donors. In the PCR, 60 Vbeta and 13 Jbeta primers were used. Assay used: immunoSEQ multiplex PCR; TCRdb lists only in-frame clones, some missing. The repertoire includes more than 95,000 clones, around 80% of them detected once, and around 5% sits in the top ten. What was sequenced was PBMCs. The receptors stem from a woman between 18 and 29 years old in good health and CMV-seropositive.

The rearrangement joins TRBV2 to TRBJ2-1; TRBD2 agrees at 14 bases. Germline lookup yields CDR1 SNHLY and CDR2 FYNNEI. The CDR3 is made up of 15 amino acids. The V segment lost 9 bases and the J segment 4 bases; nucleotides outside the gene matches: 5. CDR3 DNA sequence: TGTGCCAGGTTGGGGACTAGCGGGAGATACAATGAGCAGTTCTTC. Translation: CARLGTSGRYNEQFF.

This rearrangement joins TRBV19 to TRBJ2-1; possibly TRBD1 for D (5 bases). Germline-derived CDR1 and CDR2 are LNHDA and SQIVND (reference sequence). The CDR3 is 13 amino acids. Trimming left V 6 bases short and J 10 bases short, with 16 bases between. CDR3 in DNA: TGTGCCAGTAGCAGAGACAGCCTTATCGAGCAGTTCTTC. Encoded protein: CASSRDSLIEQFF.

In its sample, this clone was seen a few times. The chain combines TRBV5-1 with TRBJ2-7; TRBD1 agrees at 7 bases. Germline assignment: CDR1 SGHRS and CDR2 YFSETQ. The J segment lost 1 base and the V segment lost 2 bases, leaving 3 bases of the junction unmatched. The CDR3 consists of 14 residues. CDR3 nucleotides: TGCGCCAGCAGCTTTGGGACAGATTCCTACGAGCAGTACTTC. Amino acids: CASSFGTDSYEQYF.

V and J are TRBV6-1 and TRBJ2-5, with D perhaps matching TRBD1 (6 bases). The V end was cut by 2 bases, the J end by 2 bases, with 15 bases between. The CDR3 sequence is 16 residues long. CDR1 and CDR2 from the germline V gene are MNHNS and SASEGT. CDR3 DNA sequence: TGTGCCAGCAGTGAACAGAGGACAGCCGGACAAGAGACCCAGTACTTC. Encoded protein: CASSEQRTAGQETQYF.

V and J are TRBV2 and TRBJ2-7, with 12 bases aligning to TRBD1. V lost 3 bases to trimming and J lost 2 bases; unmatched junction nucleotides: 8. The CDR3 totals 17 residues. Germline CDR1 SNHLY, CDR2 FYNNEI. CDR3 loop: CASSDWDRGLYTYEQYF. The CDR3 coding sequence is TGTGCCAGCAGTGACTGGGACAGGGGGCTATATACCTACGAGCAGTACTTC.

The rearrangement links TRBV5-1 to TRBJ2-3; 11 bases align to TRBD2. With V trimmed by 4 bases and J by 1 base, 5 bases remained unmatched. The CDR3 is 16 amino acids. The V gene's germline CDR1 is SGHRS and CDR2 YFSETQ. The CDR3 protein is CASSLQGLAGTDTQYF. DNA for the CDR3: TGCGCCAGCAGCCTTCAGGGACTAGCGGGCACAGATACGCAGTATTTT.

This clone is a singleton in its sample. V is TRBV7-3 and J is TRBJ2-1, with 12 bases fitting TRBD2. The germline V gene has CDR1 SGHTA and CDR2 FQGTGA. The CDR3 is made up of 16 amino acids. After removal of 5 bases from V and 4 bases from J, the junction contained 6 bases not matched to a gene. The CDR3 bases are TGTGCCAGCAGCATGACCGGGACTAGCGGGTACAATGAGCAGTTCTTC. The encoded protein is CASSMTGTSGYNEQFF.

The chain combines TRBV28 with TRBJ2-3; possible D gene TRBD2, 5 bases. Trimming stripped 3 bases from V and 0 bases from J, with 13 bases between. There are 16 residues in the CDR3. The germline V gene has CDR1 MDHEN and CDR2 SYDVKM. For the CDR3, the DNA is TGTGCCAGCAGTTTGGGGTGGACTTTGAGCACAGATACGCAGTATTTT. Its translation: CASSLGWTLSTDTQYF.

This clone has more than one count but fewer than ten. The chain recombines TRBV21-1 with TRBJ2-7; TRBD1 is the table's D call and was not checked against the DNA. TRBV21-1 constitutes a pseudogene. This CDR3 has 15 residues. Here the CDR3 DNA reads TGTGCCAGCAGCAAAGGGGACAAGGGACCCTACGAGCAGTACTTC. The encoded protein is CASSKGDKGPYEQYF.

This clone was observed a handful of times. The chain couples TRBV6-1 to TRBJ1-5; 9 bases are shared with TRBD1. The CDR3 is 15 residues long. V trimming: 4 bases; J trimming: 4 bases; junction bases outside the gene matches: 5. The germline gives CDR1 MNHNS, CDR2 SASEGT. The CDR3: CASSGAGTGNQPQHF. Here the CDR3 DNA reads TGTGCCAGCAGTGGTGCCGGGACAGGGAATCAGCCCCAGCATTTT.

V gene TRBV21-1 combines with J gene TRBJ1-1; the D segment call TRBD1 is taken from the table without a DNA check. TRBV21-1 is termed a pseudogene. This CDR3 is built from 18 residues. The CDR3 here is CASSRNGSGQGSSGEAFF. CDR3 coding DNA: TGTGCCAGCAGCAGAAACGGATCGGGACAGGGGTCGTCCGGTGAAGCTTTCTTT.

This clone was found once. The chain links TRBV11-2 to TRBJ2-3, with 11 bases lining up with TRBD2. This CDR3 is 15 amino acids long. Trimming removed 6 bases from V and 5 bases from J; junction bases left unmatched: 7. CDR1 and CDR2 (germline): SGHAT, FQNNGV. The CDR3 nucleotides are TGTGCCAGCAGTACTAGCGGGAGAACTCAAGATACGCAGTATTTT. Protein sequence: CASSTSGRTQDTQYF.

The V call is TRBV7-2, the J call TRBJ2-3; the match to TRBD1 covers 10 bases. Trimming took 3 bases from V and 2 from J; bases not matched to a gene: 5. The CDR3 covers 16 residues. Germline V gene data show CDR1 as SGHTA and CDR2 as FQGNSA. CDR3 nucleotide sequence: TGTGCCAGCAGCTTCCGGACAGGGGGTTTCACAGATACGCAGTATTTT. Translated, it gives CASSFRTGGFTDTQYF.

The rearrangement uses TRBV10-3 and TRBJ2-6; perhaps TRBD1 as D (5 bases). V was cut by 3 bases and J by 0 bases, with 9 bases left in between. The germline gives CDR1 ENHRY, CDR2 SYGVKD. The CDR3 loop spans 16 amino acids. The CDR3 DNA is TGTGCCATCAGTGAAGGGGCAGTCTCTGGGGCCAACGTCCTGACTTTC. Translation: CAISEGAVSGANVLTF.

This rearrangement joins TRBV19 to TRBJ2-7, with 12 bases that match TRBD1. The CDR3 is 14 residues long. The germline CDR1 and CDR2 sequences are LNHDA and SQIVND (reference sequence). The junction had 4 bases not matched to a gene; V was cut back by 5 bases and J by 5 bases. In DNA, the CDR3 is TGTGCCAGTAGTCTCGGGACAGGGGGCGACGAGCAGTACTTC. As protein: CASSLGTGGDEQYF.

This sequence joins TRBV15 and TRBJ2-7; the match to TRBD2 covers 9 bases. Germline CDR1 reads LNHNV; CDR2 reads YYDKDF (reference sequence). The CDR3 runs 16 residues. V dropped 4 bases and J dropped 2; count of bases not matched to a gene: 9. The CDR3 bases are TGTGCCACCAGCAAGGGATTAGCGGGAGAAACCTACGAGCAGTACTTC. Its protein product is CATSKGLAGETYEQYF. Complete variable domain (other parts from reference TRBV15 and TRBJ2-7): DAMVIQNPRYQVTQFGKPVTLSCSQTLNHNVMYWYQQKSSQAPKLLFHYYDKDFNNEADTPDNFQSRRPNTSFCFLDIRSPGLGDTAMYLCATSKGLAGETYEQYFGPGTRLTVT.

The genes are TRBV30 and TRBJ1-2; D unresolved. Germline assignment: CDR1 GTSNPN and CDR2 SVGIG (reference sequence). The CDR3 covers 12 residues. The V end was cut by 0 bases, the J end by 8 bases, with 10 bases between. Here the CDR3 reads CAWSVSTRGYTF. The CDR3 bases are TGTGCCTGGAGTGTTTCTACCCGGGGCTACACCTTC.

The chain joins TRBV14 to TRBJ1-5; 9 nucleotides agree with TRBD1. The CDR3 length is 13 residues. Germline CDR1 reads SGHDN; CDR2 reads FVKESK. The V segment lost 5 bases and the J segment 6 bases; nucleotides outside the gene matches: 2. CDR3: CASSWTGVQPQHF. The CDR3 bases are TGTGCCAGCAGCTGGACAGGGGTTCAGCCCCAGCATTTT.

The chain uses TRBV6-1 and TRBJ2-1, with 7 bases identical to TRBD2. The J segment lost 0 bases and the V segment lost 4 bases, leaving 0 bases of the junction unmatched. Germline values: CDR1 MNHNS, CDR2 SASEGT. The CDR3 runs to 14 residues. CDR3 in amino acids: CASSGGSSYNEQFF. The DNA for the CDR3 is TGTGCCAGCAGTGGCGGGAGCTCCTACAATGAGCAGTTCTTC.

CDR3 loop: CASSAAGTGTYEQYF. In DNA, the CDR3 is TGTGCCAGCAGTGCCGCCGGGACAGGGACCTACGAGCAGTACTTC. V is TRBV28 and J is TRBJ2-7; 9 bases match TRBD1. Trimming took 5 bases from V and 2 from J; bases not matched to a gene: 7. The CDR3 is 15 residues long. The germline V gene encodes CDR1 MDHEN and CDR2 SYDVKM. Filled out from reference TRBV28 and TRBJ2-7, the complete variable domain reads DVKVTQSSRYLVKRTGEKVFLECVQDMDHENMFWYRQDPGLGLRLIYFSYDVKMKEKGDIPEGYSVSREKKERFSLILESASTNQTSMYLCASSAAGTGTYEQYFGPGTRLTVT.

The chain combines TRBV30 with TRBJ1-5; the D gene is possibly TRBD1 (5 bases). V shed 1 base and J shed 1 base, with 11 bases lying between them. This CDR3 has 15 amino acids. Germline V gene sequence: CDR1 GTSNPN, CDR2 SVGIG (reference sequence). CDR3 DNA sequence: TGTGCCTGGAGTGGGGGGGGGTCGAGCAATCAGCCCCAGCATTTT. Translating gives CAWSGGGSSNQPQHF.

The chain recombines TRBV10-3 with TRBJ1-2; 7 bases align to TRBD1. Germline CDR1 is ENHRY and CDR2 is SYGVKD. J was trimmed by 8 bases and V by 3 bases; bases with no gene match: 12. The CDR3 loop spans 15 amino acids. The CDR3 coding sequence is TGTGCCATCAGTGACCCACCCACGACAGGGCAGGGCTACACCTTC. Translation: CAISDPPTTGQGYTF.

The J gene is TRBJ2-5, the V gene TRBV5-1, with TRBD2 matching 11 bases. Germline values: CDR1 SGHRS, CDR2 YFSETQ. V shed 0 bases, J shed 1 base, and the junction held 2 bases outside the gene matches. The CDR3 runs 16 residues. This chain's CDR3 is CASSLGGTSGQETQYF. CDR3 sequence (DNA): TGCGCCAGCAGCTTGGGGGGGACTAGCGGCCAAGAGACCCAGTACTTC.

V and J are TRBV11-1 and TRBJ1-1; the D gene is possibly TRBD1 (6 bases). There are 15 residues in the CDR3. Germline V CDR1 and CDR2: SGHAT, FQDESV (reference sequence). V shed 5 bases and J shed 4 bases, with 17 bases lying between them. Here the CDR3 reads CASSDGQNLGTEAFF. CDR3 DNA sequence: TGTGCCAGCAGCGATGGACAGAATTTGGGCACTGAAGCTTTCTTT.

V is TRBV6-5 and J is TRBJ2-2; D possibly corresponds to TRBD1 (5 bases). The length of the CDR3 is 15 residues. V was pared by 3 bases and J by 6 bases, with 14 bases between. The germline V gene encodes CDR1 MNHEY and CDR2 SVGAGI. CDR3 DNA sequence: TGTGCCAGCAGTTATTTCCAGGGAAGTTCCGGGGAGCTGTTTTTT. Translating it yields CASSYFQGSSGELFF.

J is TRBJ1-5 and V is TRBV4-1, with D possibly being TRBD1 (5 bases). This CDR3 comprises 15 residues. Germline lookup yields CDR1 MGHRA and CDR2 YSYEKL. Trimming cost V 6 bases and J 0 bases, with 12 bases left between them. The CDR3 spells CASSQGLYSNQPQHF. The CDR3 DNA reads TGCGCCAGCAGTCAGGGACTCTATAGCAATCAGCCCCAGCATTTT.

This chain links TRBV6-1 with TRBJ1-2; unclear D gene. CDR1 and CDR2 from the germline V gene are MNHNS and SASEGT. The germline V and J ends were trimmed by 2 bases and 6 bases, with 7 bases remaining between them. The CDR3 spans 12 residues. The CDR3, as DNA: TGTGCCAGCAGTGAACAGGATAATGGCTACACCTTC. Its translation: CASSEQDNGYTF.